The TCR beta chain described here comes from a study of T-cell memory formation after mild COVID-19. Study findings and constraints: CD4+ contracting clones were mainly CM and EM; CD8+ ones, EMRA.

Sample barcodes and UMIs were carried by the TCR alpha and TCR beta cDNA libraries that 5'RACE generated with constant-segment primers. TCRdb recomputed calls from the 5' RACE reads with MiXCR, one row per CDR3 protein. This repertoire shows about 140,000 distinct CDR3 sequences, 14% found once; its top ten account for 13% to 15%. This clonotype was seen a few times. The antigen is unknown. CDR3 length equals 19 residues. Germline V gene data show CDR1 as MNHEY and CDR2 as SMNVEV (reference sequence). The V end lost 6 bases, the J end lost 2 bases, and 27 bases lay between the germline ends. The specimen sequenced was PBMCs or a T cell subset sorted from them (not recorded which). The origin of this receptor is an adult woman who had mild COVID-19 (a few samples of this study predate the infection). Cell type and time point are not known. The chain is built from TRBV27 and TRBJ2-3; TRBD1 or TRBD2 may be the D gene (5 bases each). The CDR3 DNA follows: TGTGCCAGCAGCTTTTCCCGGGACCGAGGGAGAGGGTCCACAGATACGCAGTATTTT. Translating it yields CASSFSRDRGRGSTDTQYF.